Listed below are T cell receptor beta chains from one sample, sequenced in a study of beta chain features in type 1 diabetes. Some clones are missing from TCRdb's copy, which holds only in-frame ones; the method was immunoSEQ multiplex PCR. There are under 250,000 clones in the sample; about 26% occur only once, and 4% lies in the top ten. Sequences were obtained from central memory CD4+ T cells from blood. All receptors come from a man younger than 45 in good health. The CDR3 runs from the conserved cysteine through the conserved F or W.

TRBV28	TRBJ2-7	CASSLGSEPYEQYF
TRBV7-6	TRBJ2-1	CASSLSGGDNEQFF
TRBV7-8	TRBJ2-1	CASSAGARSYNEQFF
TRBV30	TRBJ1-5	CAWSVRGQGVNQPQHF
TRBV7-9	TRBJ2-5	CASSLRTGGPETQYF
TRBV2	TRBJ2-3	CASRWTSGATDTQYF
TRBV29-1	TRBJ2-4	CSGAGGLAKNIQYF
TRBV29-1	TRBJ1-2	CSVENWDRGSGYTF
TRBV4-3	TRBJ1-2	CASSQDRLRYTYGYTF
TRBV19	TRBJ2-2	CASSVQGAVTGELFF
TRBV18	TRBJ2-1	CASSPVSGGTGEQFF
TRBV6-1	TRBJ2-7	CASSEGAWEQYF
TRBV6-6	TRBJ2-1	CASIPEYSYNEQFF
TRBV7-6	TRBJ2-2	CASSLAPGQGNTGELFF
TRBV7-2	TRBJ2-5	CASSLRLAAYFMETQYF
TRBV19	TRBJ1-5	CASRKGGQPQHF
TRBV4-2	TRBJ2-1	CASSQDRGGKEEKYNEQFF
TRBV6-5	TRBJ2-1	CASSRDSYNEQFF
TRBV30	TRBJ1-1	CAWSGQLNTEAFF
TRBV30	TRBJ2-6	CAWSGLSRAGANVLTF
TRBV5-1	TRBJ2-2	CASSLRGPNTGELFF
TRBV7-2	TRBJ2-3	CASSSRQESVNTQYF
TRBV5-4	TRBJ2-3	CASSPWSGNTQYF
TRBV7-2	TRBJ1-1	CASSLRQGKAFF
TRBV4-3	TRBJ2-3	CASSQDETFTDTQYF
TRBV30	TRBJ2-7	CAWSFIQAFGEQYF
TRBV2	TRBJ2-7	CASSEAQGLTYEQYF
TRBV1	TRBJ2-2	CTSSQGGPNTGELFF
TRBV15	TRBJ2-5	CATSRGDSFQETQYF
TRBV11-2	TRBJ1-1	CASSSPRQGGNTEAFF
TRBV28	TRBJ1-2	CASTTGGVYGYTF
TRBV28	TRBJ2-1	CASSPSGELHNEQFF
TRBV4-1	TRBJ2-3	CASSQYQGTTDTQYF
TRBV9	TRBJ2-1	CASSVQGVVNEQFF
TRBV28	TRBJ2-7	CASRSTGLNEQYF
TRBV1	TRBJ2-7	CTSSLFRDRSYEQYF
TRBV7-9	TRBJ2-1	CASSLHRDRVEQFF
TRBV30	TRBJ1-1	CAWQGLTRNTEAFF
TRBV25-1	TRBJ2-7	CASSESLVEPGSSYEQYF
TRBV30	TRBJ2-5	CAWSPGGEETQYF
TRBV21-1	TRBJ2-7	CASSKVVNLASYEQYF
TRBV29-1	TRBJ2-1	CSAPGLEGSREQFF
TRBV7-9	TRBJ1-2	CASSLGQTHGYTF
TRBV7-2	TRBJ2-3	CASSSGGAQDTQYF
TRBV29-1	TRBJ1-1	CSVGGVTEAFF
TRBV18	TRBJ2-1	CASSPRGQGDSGEQFF
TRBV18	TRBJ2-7	CASSSDYEQYF
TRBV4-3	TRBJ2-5	CASSQGGEGQETQYF
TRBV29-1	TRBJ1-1	CSVEDLTGNTEAFF
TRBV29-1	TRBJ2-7	CSVEGDYYEQYF
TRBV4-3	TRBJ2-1	CASSQQRNYNEQFF
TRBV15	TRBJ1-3	CATSRDRGAGNTIYF
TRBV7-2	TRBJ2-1	CASSLETSHNEQFF
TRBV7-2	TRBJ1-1	CASSLGGHTEAFF
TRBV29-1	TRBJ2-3	CSVDKVGGRAFYTDTQYF